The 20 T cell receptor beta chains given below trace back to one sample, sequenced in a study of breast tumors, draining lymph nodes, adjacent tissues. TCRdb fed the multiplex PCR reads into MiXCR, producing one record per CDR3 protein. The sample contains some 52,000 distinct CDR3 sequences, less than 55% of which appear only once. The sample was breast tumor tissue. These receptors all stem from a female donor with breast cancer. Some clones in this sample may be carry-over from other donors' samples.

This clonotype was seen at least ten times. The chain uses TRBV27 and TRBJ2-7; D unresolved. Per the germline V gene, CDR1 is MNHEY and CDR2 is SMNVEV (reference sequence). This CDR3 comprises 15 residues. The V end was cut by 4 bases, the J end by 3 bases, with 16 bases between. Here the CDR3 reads CASSWAPRKFYEQYF. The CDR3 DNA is TGTGCCAGCAGTTGGGCCCCACGGAAATTCTACGAGCAGTACTTC.

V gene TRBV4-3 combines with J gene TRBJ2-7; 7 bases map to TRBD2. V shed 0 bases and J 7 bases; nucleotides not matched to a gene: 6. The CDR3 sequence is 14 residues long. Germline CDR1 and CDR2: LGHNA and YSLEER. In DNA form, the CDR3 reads TGCGCCAGCAGCCAAGATCTCCGGCGGGGGGAGCAGTACTTC. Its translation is CASSQDLRRGEQYF.

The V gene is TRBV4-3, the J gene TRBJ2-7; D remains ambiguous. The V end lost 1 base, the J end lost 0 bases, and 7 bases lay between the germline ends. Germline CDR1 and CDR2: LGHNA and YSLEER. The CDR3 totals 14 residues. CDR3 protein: CASSQALGSYEQYF. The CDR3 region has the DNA TGCGCCAGCAGCCAAGCGCTAGGCTCCTACGAGCAGTACTTC.

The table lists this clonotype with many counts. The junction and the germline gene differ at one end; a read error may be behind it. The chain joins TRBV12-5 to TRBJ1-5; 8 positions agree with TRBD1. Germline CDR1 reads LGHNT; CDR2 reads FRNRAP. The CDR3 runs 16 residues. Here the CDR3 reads CACGPRDRWRVWAQHF. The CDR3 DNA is TGTGCTTGTGGGCCCCGGGACAGGTGGCGGGTTTGGGCCCAGCATTTT.

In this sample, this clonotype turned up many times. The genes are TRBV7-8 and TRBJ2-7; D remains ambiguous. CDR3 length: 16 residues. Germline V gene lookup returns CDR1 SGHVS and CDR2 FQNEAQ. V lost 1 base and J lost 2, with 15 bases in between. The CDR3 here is CASSLVLTGLPYEQYF. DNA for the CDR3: TGTGCCAGCAGCTTAGTACTGACGGGTTTGCCCTACGAGCAGTACTTC.

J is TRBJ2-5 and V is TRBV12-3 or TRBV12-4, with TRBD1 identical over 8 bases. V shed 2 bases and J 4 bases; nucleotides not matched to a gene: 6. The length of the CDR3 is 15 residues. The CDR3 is CASSLRDRSRETQYF. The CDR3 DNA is TGTGCCAGCAGTTTAAGGGACAGGAGTCGAGAGACCCAGTACTTC.

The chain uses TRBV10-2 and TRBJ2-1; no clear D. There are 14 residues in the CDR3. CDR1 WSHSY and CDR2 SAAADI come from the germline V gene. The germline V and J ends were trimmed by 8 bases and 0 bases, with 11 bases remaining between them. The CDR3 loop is CASSPESSYNEQFF. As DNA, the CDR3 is TGCGCCAGCTCACCTGAGAGCTCCTACAATGAGCAGTTCTTC.

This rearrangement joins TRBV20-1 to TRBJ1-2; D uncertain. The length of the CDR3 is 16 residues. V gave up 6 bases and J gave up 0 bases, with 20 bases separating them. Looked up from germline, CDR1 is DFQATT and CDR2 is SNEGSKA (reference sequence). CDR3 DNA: TGCAGTGCACGGAAGCGGGGAAGGGTGGCTAACTATGGCTACACCTTC. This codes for CSARKRGRVANYGYTF.

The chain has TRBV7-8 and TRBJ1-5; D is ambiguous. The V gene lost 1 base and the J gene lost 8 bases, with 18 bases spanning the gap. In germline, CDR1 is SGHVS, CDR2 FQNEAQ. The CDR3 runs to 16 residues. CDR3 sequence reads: CASSLGAGGGNEPQHF. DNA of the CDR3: TGTGCCAGCAGCTTAGGAGCGGGAGGTGGAAATGAGCCCCAGCATTTT.

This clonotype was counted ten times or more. The DNA for the CDR3 is TGTGCCAGCCCACCCGATCTCCACAGCGGGAGACCCACAGATACGCAGTATTTT. Translating gives CASPPDLHSGRPTDTQYF. The V and J genes are TRBV6-2 or TRBV6-3 and TRBJ2-3; 8 bases are shared with TRBD2. The germline V gene has CDR1 MNHEY and CDR2 SVGEGT. With 8 bases clipped from V and 2 bases from J, the junction kept 18 bases outside the gene matches. The CDR3 sequence is 18 residues long.

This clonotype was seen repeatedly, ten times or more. The CDR3 is CATSRKTDNQPQHF. The DNA for the CDR3 is TGTGCCACCAGCAGAAAGACAGACAATCAGCCCCAGCATTTT. V usage is TRBV15 and J usage is TRBJ1-5; D is possibly TRBD1 (5 bases). V was pared by 2 bases and J by 3 bases, with 8 bases between. In germline, CDR1 is LNHNV, CDR2 YYDKDF (reference sequence). CDR3 length equals 14 residues.

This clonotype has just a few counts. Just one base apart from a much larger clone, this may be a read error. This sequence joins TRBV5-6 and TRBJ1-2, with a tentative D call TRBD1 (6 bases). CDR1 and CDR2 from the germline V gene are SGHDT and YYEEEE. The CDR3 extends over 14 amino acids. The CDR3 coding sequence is TGTGCCGGCAGCTTTTTTCAGGGGAGCTATGGCTACACCTTC. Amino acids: CAGSFFQGSYGYTF.

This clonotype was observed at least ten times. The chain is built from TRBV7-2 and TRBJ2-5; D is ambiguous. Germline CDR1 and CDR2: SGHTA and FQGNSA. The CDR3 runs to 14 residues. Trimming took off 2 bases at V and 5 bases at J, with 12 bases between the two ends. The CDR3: CASSLSGTWETQYF. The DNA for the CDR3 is TGTGCCAGCAGCTTATCAGGCACCTGGGAGACCCAGTACTTC.

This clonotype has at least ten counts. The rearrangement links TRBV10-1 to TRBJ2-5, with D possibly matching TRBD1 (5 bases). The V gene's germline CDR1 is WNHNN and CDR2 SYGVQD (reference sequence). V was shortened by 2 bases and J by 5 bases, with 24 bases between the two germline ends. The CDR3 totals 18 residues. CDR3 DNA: TGCGCCAGCAGTGAGACCACCGACGAACGACAGTGTGGGGAGACCCAGTACTTC. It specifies CASSETTDERQCGETQYF.

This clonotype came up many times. The DNA of the CDR3 is TGTGCCAGCAGACAAGGTGGGACTAGCAGATACAATGAGCAGTTCTTC. This sequence encodes CASRQGGTSRYNEQFF. The chain links TRBV7-9 to TRBJ2-1; 9 bases map to TRBD2. From germline, CDR1 is SEHNR and CDR2 FQNEAQ (reference sequence). Germline trimming cut 6 bases from V and 4 bases from J; bases unmatched to any gene: 10. The CDR3 runs 16 residues.

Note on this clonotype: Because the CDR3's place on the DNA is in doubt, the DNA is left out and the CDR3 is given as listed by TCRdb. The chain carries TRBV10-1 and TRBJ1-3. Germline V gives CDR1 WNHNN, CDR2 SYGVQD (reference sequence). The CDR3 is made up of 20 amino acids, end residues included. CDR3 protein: CASSASGRSEQYFGPGTIYF.

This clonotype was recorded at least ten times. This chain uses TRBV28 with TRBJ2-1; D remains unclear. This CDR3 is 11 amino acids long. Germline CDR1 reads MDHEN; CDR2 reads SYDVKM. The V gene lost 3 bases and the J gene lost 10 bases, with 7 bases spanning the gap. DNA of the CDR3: TGTGCCAGCAGTTTGGTGGGGGAGCAGTTCTTC. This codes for CASSLVGEQFF.

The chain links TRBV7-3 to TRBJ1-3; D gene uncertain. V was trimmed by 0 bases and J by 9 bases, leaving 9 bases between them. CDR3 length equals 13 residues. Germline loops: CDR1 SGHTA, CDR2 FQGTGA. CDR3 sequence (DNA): TGTGCCAGCAGCTTAACAGAGGGCGGCACCATATATTTT. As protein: CASSLTEGGTIYF.

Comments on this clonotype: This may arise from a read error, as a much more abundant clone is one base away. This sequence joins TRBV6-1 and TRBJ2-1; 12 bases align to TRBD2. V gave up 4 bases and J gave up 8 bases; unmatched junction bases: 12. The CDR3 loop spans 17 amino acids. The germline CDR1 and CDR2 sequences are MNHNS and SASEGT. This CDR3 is CASSGAPMTSGSHEQFF. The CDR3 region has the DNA TGTGCCAGCAGTGGAGCCCCGATGACTAGCGGGAGTCATGAGCAGTTCTTC.

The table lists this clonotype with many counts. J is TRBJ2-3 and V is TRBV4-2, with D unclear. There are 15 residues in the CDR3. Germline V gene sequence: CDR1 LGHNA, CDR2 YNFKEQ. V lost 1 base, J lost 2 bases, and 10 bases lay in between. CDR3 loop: CASSQVPRNTDTQYF. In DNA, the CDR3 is TGTGCCAGCAGCCAAGTCCCCCGGAACACAGATACGCAGTATTTT.